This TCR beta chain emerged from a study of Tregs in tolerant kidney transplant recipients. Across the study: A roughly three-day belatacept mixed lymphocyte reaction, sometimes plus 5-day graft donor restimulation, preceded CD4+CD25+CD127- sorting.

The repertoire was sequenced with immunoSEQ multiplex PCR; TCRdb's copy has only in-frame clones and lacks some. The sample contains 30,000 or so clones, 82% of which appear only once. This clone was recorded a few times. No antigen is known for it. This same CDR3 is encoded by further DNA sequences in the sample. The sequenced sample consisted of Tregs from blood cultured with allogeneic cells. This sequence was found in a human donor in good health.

The CDR3 nucleotides are TGTGCCAGCAGCTTTGACAGCTACGAGCAGTACTTC. This sequence encodes CASSFDSYEQYF. This rearrangement joins TRBV5-4 to TRBJ2-7; TRBD1 might be the D (5 bases). The V gene's germline CDR1 is SGHNT and CDR2 YYREEE (reference sequence). V lost 2 bases and J 3 bases, leaving 6 bases between the germline ends. The CDR3 has 12 residues.